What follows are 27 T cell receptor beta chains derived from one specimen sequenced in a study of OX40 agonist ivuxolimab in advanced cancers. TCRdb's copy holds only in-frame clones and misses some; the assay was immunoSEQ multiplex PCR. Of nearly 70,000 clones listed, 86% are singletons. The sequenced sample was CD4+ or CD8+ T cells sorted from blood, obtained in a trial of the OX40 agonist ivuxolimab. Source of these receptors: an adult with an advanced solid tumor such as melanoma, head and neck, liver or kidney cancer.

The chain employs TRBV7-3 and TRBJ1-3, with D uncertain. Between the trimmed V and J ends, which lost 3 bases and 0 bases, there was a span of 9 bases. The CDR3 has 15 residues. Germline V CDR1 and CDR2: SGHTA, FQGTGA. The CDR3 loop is CASSLAPGSGNTIYF. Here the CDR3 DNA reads TGTGCCAGCAGCTTGGCGCCTGGCTCTGGAAACACCATATATTTT.

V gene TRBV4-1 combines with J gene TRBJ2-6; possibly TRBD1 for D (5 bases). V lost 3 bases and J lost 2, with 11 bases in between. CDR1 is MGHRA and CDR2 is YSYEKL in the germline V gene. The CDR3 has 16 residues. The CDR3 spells CASSQGPITGANVLTF. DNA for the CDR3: TGCGCCAGCAGCCAGGGGCCTATCACTGGGGCCAACGTCCTGACTTTC.

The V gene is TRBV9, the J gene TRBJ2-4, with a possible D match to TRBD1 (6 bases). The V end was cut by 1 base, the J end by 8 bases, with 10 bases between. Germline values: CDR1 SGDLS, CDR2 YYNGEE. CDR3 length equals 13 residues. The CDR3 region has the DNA TGTGCCAGCAGCGTAAGACAGGACGACATTCAGTACTTC. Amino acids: CASSVRQDDIQYF.

The CDR3 loop reads CASGFSGANVLTF. The CDR3 nucleotides are TGTGCTAGTGGTTTTTCTGGGGCCAACGTCCTGACTTTC. This chain uses TRBV12-5 with TRBJ2-6; D unclear. V was cut by 3 bases and J by 1 base, with 1 base left in between. The CDR3 covers 13 residues. Germline CDR1 and CDR2: LGHNT and FRNRAP.

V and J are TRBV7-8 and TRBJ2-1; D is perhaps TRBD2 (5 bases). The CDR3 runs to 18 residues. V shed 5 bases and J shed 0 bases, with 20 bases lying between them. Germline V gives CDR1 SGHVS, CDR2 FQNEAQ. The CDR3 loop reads CASSPNEARTFSYNEQFF. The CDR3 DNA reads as TGTGCCAGCAGCCCCAACGAGGCGAGGACTTTCTCCTACAATGAGCAGTTCTTC.

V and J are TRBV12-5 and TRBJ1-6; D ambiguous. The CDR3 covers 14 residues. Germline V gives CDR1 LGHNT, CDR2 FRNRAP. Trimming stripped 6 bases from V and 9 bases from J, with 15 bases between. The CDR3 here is CASGPGRAGSPLHF. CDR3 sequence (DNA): TGTGCTAGTGGGCCCGGTAGAGCGGGTTCACCCCTCCACTTT.

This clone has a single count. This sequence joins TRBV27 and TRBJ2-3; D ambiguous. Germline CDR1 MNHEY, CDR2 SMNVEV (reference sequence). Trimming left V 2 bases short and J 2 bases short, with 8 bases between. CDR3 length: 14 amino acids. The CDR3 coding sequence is TGTGCCAGCAGTTTAGACCGAGCCACAGATACGCAGTATTTT. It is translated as CASSLDRATDTQYF.

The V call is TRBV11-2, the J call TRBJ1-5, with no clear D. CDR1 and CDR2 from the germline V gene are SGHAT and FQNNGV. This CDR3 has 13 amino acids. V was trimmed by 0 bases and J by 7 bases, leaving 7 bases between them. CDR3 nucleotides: TGTGCCAGCAGCTTAGAAAGAGGCCAGCCCCAGCATTTT. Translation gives CASSLERGQPQHF.

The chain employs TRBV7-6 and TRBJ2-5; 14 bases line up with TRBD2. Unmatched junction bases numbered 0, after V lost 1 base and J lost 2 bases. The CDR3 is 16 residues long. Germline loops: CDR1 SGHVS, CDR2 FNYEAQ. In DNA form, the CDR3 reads TGTGCCAGCAGCTTAGGACTAGCGGGGGGGCAAGAGACCCAGTACTTC. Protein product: CASSLGLAGGQETQYF.

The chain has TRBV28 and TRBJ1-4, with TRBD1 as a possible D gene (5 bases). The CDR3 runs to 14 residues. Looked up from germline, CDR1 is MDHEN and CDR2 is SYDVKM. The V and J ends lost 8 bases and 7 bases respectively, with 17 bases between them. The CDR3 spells CASYSGSISEKLFF. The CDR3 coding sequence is TGTGCCAGCTATTCAGGGTCCATTAGTGAAAAACTGTTTTTT.

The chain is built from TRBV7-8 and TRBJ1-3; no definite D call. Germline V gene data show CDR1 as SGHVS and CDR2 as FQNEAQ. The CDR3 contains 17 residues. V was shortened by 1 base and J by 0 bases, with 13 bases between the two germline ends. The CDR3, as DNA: TGTGCCAGCAGCTTAGTGGAGGGCCACATCTCTGGAAACACCATATATTTT. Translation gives CASSLVEGHISGNTIYF.

CDR3 coding DNA: TGTGCCAGCAGCCCCCAGGTTGAGCAGTTCTTC. It yields the protein CASSPQVEQFF. This chain links TRBV11-2 with TRBJ2-1; D gene ambiguous. The CDR3 is 11 amino acids. V lost 5 bases and J 9 bases, leaving 8 bases between the germline ends. Germline V CDR1 and CDR2: SGHAT, FQNNGV.

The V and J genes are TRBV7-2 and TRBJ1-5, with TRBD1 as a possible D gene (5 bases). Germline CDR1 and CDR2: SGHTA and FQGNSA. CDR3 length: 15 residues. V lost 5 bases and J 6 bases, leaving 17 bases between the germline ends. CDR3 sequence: CASSEGQGWTQPQHF. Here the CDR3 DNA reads TGTGCCAGCAGCGAGGGGCAGGGATGGACTCAGCCCCAGCATTTT.

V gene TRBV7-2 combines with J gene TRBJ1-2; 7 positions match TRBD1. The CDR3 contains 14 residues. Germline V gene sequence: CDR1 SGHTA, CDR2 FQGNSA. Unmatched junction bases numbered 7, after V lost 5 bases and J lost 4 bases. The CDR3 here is CASSGDSFGYGYTF. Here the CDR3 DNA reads TGTGCCAGCAGCGGGGACAGTTTTGGCTATGGCTACACCTTC.

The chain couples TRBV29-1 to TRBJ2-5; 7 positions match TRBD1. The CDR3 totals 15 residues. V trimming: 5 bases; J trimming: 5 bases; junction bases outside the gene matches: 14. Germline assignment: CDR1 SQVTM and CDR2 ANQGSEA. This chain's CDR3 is CSVPSGTALGETQYF. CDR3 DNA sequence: TGCAGCGTTCCCTCCGGGACAGCCCTGGGGGAGACCCAGTACTTC.

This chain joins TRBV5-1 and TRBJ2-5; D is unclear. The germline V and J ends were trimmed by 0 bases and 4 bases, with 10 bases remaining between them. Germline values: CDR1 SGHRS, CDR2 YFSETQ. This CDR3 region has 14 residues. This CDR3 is CASSLAISRETQYF. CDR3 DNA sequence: TGCGCCAGCAGCTTGGCAATTAGTCGAGAGACCCAGTACTTC.

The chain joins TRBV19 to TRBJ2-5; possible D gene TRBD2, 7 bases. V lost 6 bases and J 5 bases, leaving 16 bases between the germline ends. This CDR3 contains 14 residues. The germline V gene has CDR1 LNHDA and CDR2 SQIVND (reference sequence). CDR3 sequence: CASRIRGAGETQYF. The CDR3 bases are TGTGCCAGTAGGATTCGGGGGGCCGGGGAGACCCAGTACTTC.

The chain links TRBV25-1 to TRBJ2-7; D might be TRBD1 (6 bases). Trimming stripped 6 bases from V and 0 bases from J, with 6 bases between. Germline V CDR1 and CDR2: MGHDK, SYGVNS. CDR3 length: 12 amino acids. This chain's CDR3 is CASRDSSYEQYF. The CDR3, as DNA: TGTGCCAGCAGGGACAGCTCCTACGAGCAGTACTTC.

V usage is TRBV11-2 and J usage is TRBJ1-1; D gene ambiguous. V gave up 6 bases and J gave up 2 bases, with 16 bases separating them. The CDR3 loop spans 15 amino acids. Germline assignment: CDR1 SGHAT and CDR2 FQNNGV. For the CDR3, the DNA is TGTGCCAGCAGGTCGTCTGGGGATGGTAACACTGAAGCTTTCTTT. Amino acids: CASRSSGDGNTEAFF.

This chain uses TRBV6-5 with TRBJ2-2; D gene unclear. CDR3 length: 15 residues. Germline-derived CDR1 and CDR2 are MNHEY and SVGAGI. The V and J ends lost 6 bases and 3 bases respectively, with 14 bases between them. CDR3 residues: CASSNRVGDTGELFF. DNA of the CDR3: TGTGCCAGCAGCAATCGCGTTGGGGACACCGGGGAGCTGTTTTTT.

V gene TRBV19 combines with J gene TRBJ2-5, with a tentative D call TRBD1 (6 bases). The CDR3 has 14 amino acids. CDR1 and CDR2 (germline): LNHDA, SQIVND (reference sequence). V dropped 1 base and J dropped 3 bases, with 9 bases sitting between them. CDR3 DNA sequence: TGTGCCAGTAGTATAGGACAGGTGAAAGAGACCCAGTACTTC. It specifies CASSIGQVKETQYF.

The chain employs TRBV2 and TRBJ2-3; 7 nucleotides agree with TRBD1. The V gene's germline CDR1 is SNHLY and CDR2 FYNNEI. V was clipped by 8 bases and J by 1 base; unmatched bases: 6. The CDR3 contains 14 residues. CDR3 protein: CASGRDRRTDTQYF. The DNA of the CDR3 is TGTGCCAGCGGAAGGGACAGACGCACAGATACGCAGTATTTT.

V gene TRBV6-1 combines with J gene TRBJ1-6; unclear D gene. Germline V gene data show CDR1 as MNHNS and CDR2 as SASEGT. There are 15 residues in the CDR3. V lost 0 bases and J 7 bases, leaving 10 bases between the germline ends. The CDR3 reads CASSEALPVNSPLHF. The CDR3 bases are TGTGCCAGCAGTGAAGCGCTTCCGGTGAATTCACCCCTCCACTTT.

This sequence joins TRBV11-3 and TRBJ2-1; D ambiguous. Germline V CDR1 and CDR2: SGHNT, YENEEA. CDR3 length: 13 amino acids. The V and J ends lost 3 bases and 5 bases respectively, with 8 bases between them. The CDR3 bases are TGTGCCAGCAGCTTGCAGGCCCACAATGAGCAGTTCTTC. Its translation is CASSLQAHNEQFF. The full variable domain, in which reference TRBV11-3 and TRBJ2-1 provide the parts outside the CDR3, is EAGVVQSPRYKIIEKKQPVAFWCNPISGHNTLYWYLQNLGQGPELLIRYENEEAVDDSQLPKDRFSAERLKGVDSTLKIQPAELGDSAVYLCASSLQAHNEQFFGPGTRLTVL.

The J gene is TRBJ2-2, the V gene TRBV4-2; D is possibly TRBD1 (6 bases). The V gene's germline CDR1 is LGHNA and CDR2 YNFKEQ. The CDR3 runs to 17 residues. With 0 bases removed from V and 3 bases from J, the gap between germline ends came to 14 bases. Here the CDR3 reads CASSQEWRTAYTGELFF. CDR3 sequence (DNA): TGTGCCAGCAGCCAAGAATGGAGGACAGCCTACACCGGGGAGCTGTTTTTT.

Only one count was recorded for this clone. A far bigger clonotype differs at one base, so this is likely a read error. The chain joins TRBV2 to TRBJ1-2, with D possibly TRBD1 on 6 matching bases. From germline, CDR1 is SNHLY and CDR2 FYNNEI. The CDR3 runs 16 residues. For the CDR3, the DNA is TGTGCCAGCAGTGAAGCTCCGGGACAAGAGGGGTATGGCTACGCCTTC. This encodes CASSEAPGQEGYGYAF.

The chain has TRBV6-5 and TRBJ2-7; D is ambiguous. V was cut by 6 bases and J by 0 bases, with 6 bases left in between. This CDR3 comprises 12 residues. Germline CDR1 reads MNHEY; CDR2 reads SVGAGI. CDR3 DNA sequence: TGTGCCAGCAGGTCCAGCTCCTACGAGCAGTACTTC. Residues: CASRSSSYEQYF.